The source of this T cell receptor (beta chain) is a study of blood T cell repertoires in COVID-19. CDR3 length: 14 residues. Germline assignment: CDR1 SGHTA and CDR2 FQGNSA. V was pared by 4 bases and J by 3 bases, with 12 bases between. TCRdb's table, derived via immunoSEQ multiplex PCR, lists solely in-frame clones and lacks some. This sample has about 480,000 clones, with approximately 90% found just once. The TCR comes from a woman between 45 and 65 years old with COVID-19, enrolled during active disease. This chain joins TRBV7-2 and TRBJ1-2; D is ambiguous. The material sequenced was peripheral blood. CDR3 in amino acids: CASSSFEGYYGYTF. The CDR3 bases are TGTGCCAGCAGCTCCTTTGAGGGATACTATGGCTACACCTTC. The full variable domain, rest sourced from reference TRBV7-2 and TRBJ1-2, is GAGVSQSPSNKVTEKGKDVELRCDPISGHTALYWYRQSLGQGLEFLIYFQGNSAPDKSGLPSDRFSAERTGGSVSTLTIQRTQQEDSAVYLCASSSFEGYYGYTFGSGTRLTVV.